This T cell receptor beta chain was captured in a study of blood T cell repertoires in COVID-19. TCRdb's copy holds only in-frame clones and misses some; the assay was immunoSEQ multiplex PCR. Of 210,000 or so clones listed, roughly 90% are singletons. Germline loops: CDR1 SGHVS, CDR2 FQNEAQ. Trimming took 1 base from V and 4 from J, leaving 16 bases between them. CDR3 length: 16 residues. The TCR comes from a woman between 45 and 65 years old in a cohort exposed to, infected with or recovered from COVID-19 (not recorded which). The J gene is TRBJ1-1, the V gene TRBV7-8; tentatively, D is TRBD1 (6 bases). Sequences were obtained from PBMCs or T cells enriched from blood (not recorded which). The CDR3 protein is CASSLVSTGSLTEAFF. The DNA for the CDR3 is TGTGCCAGCAGCTTAGTTAGTACAGGGTCGCTCACTGAAGCTTTCTTT.